The clone carrying this T cell receptor (beta chain) was seen repeatedly, ten times or more. Its antigen is unidentified. This sample is part of a study of T cells in Graves' hyperthyroidism and ophthalmopathy. The study, taken as a whole, reports: Ophthalmopathy cases were set apart from stable hyperthyroidism by a 13 V-J model.

TCR beta CDR3 regions were amplified from RNA transcripts. Initially, a first-round RT-PCR of the TCR CDR3 employed the HTBI primer set. In TCRdb, the multiplex PCR reads were re-called with MiXCR into one record per CDR3 protein. The data contain a few hundred thousand distinct CDR3 sequences, over 15% of them seen just once; the ten biggest clones take up around 3.6%. Graves' hyperthyroidism without ophthalmopathy progression within 18 months was termed stable. Lactation, pregnancy, other autoimmune disease or uncontrolled infection excluded patients. Clinical symptoms, serum thyroxine, TRAb, thyroid ultrasound and orbital computed tomography established diagnosis. CDR3 length equals 16 residues. V dropped 5 bases and J dropped 8 bases, with 24 bases sitting between them. CDR1 is MNHEY, CDR2 SVGAGI, per germline.

This receptor was identified in a woman aged 18-29 years with Graves' hyperthyroidism. The V call is TRBV6-5, the J call TRBJ1-2; D is unclear. The source material was blood. As DNA, the CDR3 is TGTGCCAGCAGTCATAGTTGGGCCAACTCTGAAGCGGGCTACACCTTC. Its protein product is CASSHSWANSEAGYTF.